Sequencing of this T cell receptor (beta chain) was carried out in a study of blood T cells in healthy people across ages (dated by TCRdb to between 2014 and 2016). Regarding the complete study: In model experiments, template switching captured about one uniquely barcoded TCR beta cDNA molecule for every two T cells. Four age groups were formed from the donors: young (average about 16 years), middle-aged (approximately 40), aged (about 68) and long-lived (approximately 80). To avoid experimental bias, donors of different ages were distributed randomly across sequencing lanes. Two additional independent replicas of 1 million unique cDNA reads from the same blood draw were analyzed for two donors (one aged 18 to 29 and one aged 80 or older). To track age-related changes in TCR beta repertoire diversity, the study relied on deep sequencing normalized with unique cDNA molecular identifiers. Summary of the overall study and its limitations: As age increased, observed TCR beta diversity per million T cells dropped in a roughly linear way, and a significant reduction was already evident by age about 36. Estimates of total diversity from one million sequenced T cells were regarded as lower bounds and underestimates. The CMV infection status of donors was not known, potentially confounding age-related changes in expanded clonotypes. There was a strong correlation between observed TCR beta diversity and the percentage of naive T cells measured by flow cytometry. Conclusive comparison of naive and antigen-experienced compartments was prevented by the profiling of bulk unsorted PBMCs. The long-lived group showed more naive CD4+ T cells, fewer expanded clones and increased TCR diversity than the aged group, suggesting age selection.

The roughly 38 donors, aged about 6 to 100 years, were systemically healthy Caucasian individuals from Russia. Each donor gave ten milliliters of peripheral blood, drawn into EDTA-treated Vacutainer tubes. Ficoll-Paque density-gradient centrifugation was used to isolate PBMCs, with at least 7 million per sample. Trizol reagent was used to extract total RNA from the PBMCs, yielding at least 5 micrograms per sample. For every donor, an aliquot of PBMCs went through flow cytometry to measure the percentages of naive CD45RAhigh/CD27high T cells. The protocol used for the library was 5' RACE. Instrument on record: Illumina HiSeq 2500. A second roughly 6 to 12 cycle PCR used a sample-barcoded 5' primer and a J-beta primer mix. Each TCR beta cDNA molecule received a unique molecular identifier from a template-switch 5' adaptor carrying 12 random nucleotides. Each sample yielded at least 2.5 million CDR3-containing paired-end reads. All of the RNA was converted into first-strand cDNA using the Mint cDNA synthesis kit, with a TRBC-specific oligonucleotide serving as the primer. All cDNA was treated with uracil-DNA glycosylase and then went through a first 18-cycle PCR with the universal primers M1SS and BC2_uni_R. The paper's processing steps were these. Each sample was normalized by randomly selecting 1 million high-quality reads, each carrying a distinct molecular identifier. Instead of being binned into consensus sequences, reads that shared molecular identifiers were thrown out. MiTCR, run with a Q25 quality threshold and the strictest error-elimination algorithm, handled CDR3 identification, clonotype clustering and error correction. A nonparametric unseen species model using Euler transformation provided a lower-bound estimate of total TCR beta diversity. TCRdb applied fastp at Q25 and MiXCR to the public reads, then kept only in-frame beta chains. Rows with one shared CDR3 protein collapse into an entry with the most common genes and DNA. The V and J calls here are based on TCRdb, not the publication. The sample includes about a million distinct CDR3 sequences, with 48% observed a single time. The top ten clones comprise under 15% of the sample.

The CDR3 has 12 amino acids, counting the end cysteine and phenylalanine. Solely the CDR3 DNA is kept, with 36 bases framed from the first base. Trimming at the junction amounts to 4 bases on V and 4 bases on J, and the germline ends lie 7 bases apart. This clonotype came up a few times. Its recognized antigen is unknown. No per-base quality is available; no much larger clone lies one base away. The material sequenced was blood. The receptor comes from a man under 40 in good health. The V gene is TRBV12-3 or TRBV12-4 and the J gene is TRBJ1-2, with no confident D gene call. The sequenced DNA is TGTGCCAGCAGTTCATCGAGCTATGGCTACACCTTC. This codes for CASSSSSYGYTF.